The source of this TCR beta chain is a study of T cells in Graves' hyperthyroidism and ophthalmopathy. This clonotype was picked up many times. PBMCs were collected from an approximately 9.5 ml volume of fresh peripheral blood. From germline, CDR1 is SGHAT and CDR2 FQNNGV. There are 11 residues in the CDR3. V was cut by 5 bases and J by 12 bases, with 11 bases left in between. RNA transcripts served as the template for amplifying TCR beta CDR3 regions. TCR CDR3 regions were first amplified by RT-PCR with HTBI primers. TCRdb itself ran the multiplex PCR reads through MiXCR, one entry per CDR3 protein. Here the sample spans 300,000 to 500,000 distinct CDR3 sequences, approximately 15% being singletons.

The chain links TRBV11-2 to TRBJ2-1; D could derive from TRBD1 or TRBD2 (5 bases each). The TCR comes from a woman in her 30s with Graves' hyperthyroidism. Sequencing was carried out using blood. As DNA, the CDR3 is TGTGCCAGCAGCGAGGGACCTAGGCAGTTCTTC. It yields the protein CASSEGPRQFF.